The 12 T cell receptor beta chains given below trace back to one sample, sequenced in a study of spatial heterogeneity in lung cancer. TCRdb re-derived calls from the 5' RACE reads in MiXCR, one entry per CDR3 protein. Seen here are fewer than 600 distinct CDR3 sequences, under 90% observed once, and the top ten hold 9.6%. Noted time point: sample taken at primary tumor resection. No cell sorting; template was whole RNA from tumor, lung tissue or PBMC. Material: PBMCs, obtained at surgery. The source of these receptors is a female donor with early-stage non-small cell lung cancer.

Turning to this clonotype: This beta chain is a stray read from a library made for alpha chains; its abundance is not meaningful. The J gene is TRBJ2-5, the V gene TRBV5-1; D unresolved. V was trimmed by 1 base and J by 2 bases, leaving 6 bases between them. The CDR3 contains 13 residues. The V gene's germline CDR1 is SGHRS and CDR2 YFSETQ. CDR3 in amino acids: CASSLRMQETQYF. As DNA, the CDR3 is TGCGCCAGCAGCTTGAGAATGCAAGAGACCCAGTACTTC.

Remarks on this clonotype: In a library made to pick up alpha chains, this beta chain is a stray read with a size that means little. The J gene is TRBJ1-1, the V gene TRBV10-3; D possibly corresponds to TRBD1 (5 bases). V was shortened by 3 bases and J by 1 base, with 12 bases between the two germline ends. This CDR3 has 15 amino acids. The germline CDR1 and CDR2 sequences are ENHRY and SYGVKD. In nucleotides, the CDR3 is TGTGCCATCAGTGAATCCCCAGGGCCGAACACTGAAGCTTTCTTT. It is translated as CAISESPGPNTEAFF.

In the case of this clonotype: This beta chain turned up in a library designed for alpha chains; as an off-target read, its abundance says little. The chain employs TRBV7-9 and TRBJ2-7; a weak D match, TRBD1 (6 bases). Per the germline V gene, CDR1 is SEHNR and CDR2 is FQNEAQ (reference sequence). The V end was cut by 2 bases, the J end by 3 bases, with 11 bases between. This CDR3 spans 14 amino acids. This CDR3 reads CASSLWTVNYEQYF. DNA for the CDR3: TGTGCCAGCAGCTTATGGACAGTTAACTACGAGCAGTACTTC.

Concerning this clonotype itself: A library prepared for alpha chains yielded this beta chain as an off-target read; its size is of little meaning. V gene TRBV29-1 combines with J gene TRBJ1-2, with a tentative D call TRBD1 (6 bases). The CDR3 is 15 amino acids. Germline V lookup: CDR1 SQVTM, CDR2 ANQGSEA. Trimming cost V 5 bases and J 4 bases, with 20 bases left between them. The CDR3 sequence is CSVSGGAFPLYGYTF. CDR3 bases: TGCAGCGTTTCCGGGGGCGCCTTTCCCCTCTATGGCTACACCTTC.

With respect to this clonotype: This beta chain was picked up by a library intended for alpha chains and is off target, so its count carries little meaning. The chain joins TRBV9 to TRBJ2-3, with D perhaps matching TRBD2 (5 bases). Trimming took 3 bases from V and 0 from J, leaving 8 bases between them. CDR1 and CDR2 (germline): SGDLS, YYNGEE. The CDR3 covers 14 residues. CDR3 coding DNA: TGTGCCAGCAGCGAGTGGACTAGCACAGATACGCAGTATTTT. This gives the protein CASSEWTSTDTQYF. The entire variable domain, with the rest obtained from reference TRBV9 and TRBJ2-3, is as follows: DSGVTQTPKHLITATGQRVTLRCSPRSGDLSVYWYQQSLDQGLQFLIQYYNGEERAKGNILERFSAQQFPDLHSELNLSSLELGDSALYFCASSEWTSTDTQYFGPGTRLTVL.

Note on this clonotype: This beta chain turned up in a library designed for alpha chains; as an off-target read, its abundance says little. This rearrangement joins TRBV7-2 to TRBJ2-7; the D gene is possibly TRBD1 (6 bases). The CDR3 spans 14 residues. Germline lookup yields CDR1 SGHTA and CDR2 FQGNSA. The V gene lost 1 base and the J gene lost 3 bases, with 10 bases spanning the gap. CDR3 sequence: CASSLERTVYEQYF. The DNA for the CDR3 is TGTGCCAGCAGCTTAGAGAGGACAGTCTACGAGCAGTACTTC.

For this clonotype: As an off-target read in a library built for alpha chains, this beta chain has a frequency of little significance. V gene TRBV11-2 combines with J gene TRBJ2-1; 8 nucleotides line up with TRBD1. CDR1 is SGHAT and CDR2 is FQNNGV in the germline V gene. The CDR3 has 18 residues. V was clipped by 6 bases and J by 1 base; unmatched bases: 14. As DNA, the CDR3 is TGTGCCAGCAGTCAAGTCTTCAGGGGGCGACGTTCCTACAATGAGCAGTTCTTC. Its translation: CASSQVFRGRRSYNEQFF.

About this clonotype itself: Found in a library prepared for alpha chains, this beta chain is an off-target read, and its abundance has little meaning. This sequence joins TRBV6-2 or TRBV6-3 and TRBJ2-3; TRBD2 matches 7 bases. J was trimmed by 2 bases and V by 0 bases; bases with no gene match: 14. Germline V gene sequence: CDR1 MNHEY, CDR2 SVGEGT. This CDR3 is 19 amino acids long. The DNA for the CDR3 is TGTGCCAGCAGTTACTCTCCTGAGAGCGGGGAATTGGTCACAGATACGCAGTATTTT. This encodes CASSYSPESGELVTDTQYF.

A remark on this clonotype: Because the library targeted alpha chains, this beta chain is an off-target read whose size means little. The chain joins TRBV28 to TRBJ1-1; no clear D. Trimming took 4 bases from V and 1 from J, leaving 10 bases between them. Germline CDR1 MDHEN, CDR2 SYDVKM. This CDR3 region has 14 residues. The CDR3 bases are TGTGCCAGCAGTTCCCCCGGGCCGAACACTGAAGCTTTCTTT. Its protein is CASSSPGPNTEAFF.

Notes on this clonotype: Because this beta chain is a stray read in a library intended to capture alpha chains, its abundance should not be given much weight. The chain is built from TRBV28 and TRBJ2-7; no clear D gene. The CDR3 runs 13 residues. In germline, CDR1 is MDHEN, CDR2 SYDVKM. Trimming took off 6 bases at V and 2 bases at J, with 11 bases between the two ends. Here the CDR3 reads CASRPRSTYEQYV. The CDR3 DNA is TGTGCCAGCAGGCCAAGGTCCACCTACGAGCAGTACGTC.

As to this clonotype: For a library built for alpha chains, this beta chain is a stray read; little rests on its size. This chain uses TRBV7-8 with TRBJ2-3; 7 nucleotides agree with TRBD2. Germline assignment: CDR1 SGHVS and CDR2 FQNEAQ. The CDR3 sequence is 15 residues long. The ends lost 0 bases at V and 4 bases at J; junction bases unmatched: 4. CDR3 protein: CASSLAQGGADTQYF. CDR3 DNA sequence: TGTGCCAGCAGCTTAGCTCAGGGAGGGGCAGATACGCAGTATTTT.

Regarding this clonotype: Being off target in a library aimed at alpha chains, this beta chain has a size of little meaning. The chain uses TRBV4-3 and TRBJ2-1, with 12 bases fitting TRBD2. This CDR3 has 16 amino acids. V lost 0 bases and J lost 10; bases outside the gene matches: 7. The germline V gene has CDR1 LGHNA and CDR2 YSLEER. CDR3 in DNA: TGCGCCAGCAGCCAAGACGGACTAGCGGGGCCGCGCGAGCAGTTCTTC. It is translated as CASSQDGLAGPREQFF.